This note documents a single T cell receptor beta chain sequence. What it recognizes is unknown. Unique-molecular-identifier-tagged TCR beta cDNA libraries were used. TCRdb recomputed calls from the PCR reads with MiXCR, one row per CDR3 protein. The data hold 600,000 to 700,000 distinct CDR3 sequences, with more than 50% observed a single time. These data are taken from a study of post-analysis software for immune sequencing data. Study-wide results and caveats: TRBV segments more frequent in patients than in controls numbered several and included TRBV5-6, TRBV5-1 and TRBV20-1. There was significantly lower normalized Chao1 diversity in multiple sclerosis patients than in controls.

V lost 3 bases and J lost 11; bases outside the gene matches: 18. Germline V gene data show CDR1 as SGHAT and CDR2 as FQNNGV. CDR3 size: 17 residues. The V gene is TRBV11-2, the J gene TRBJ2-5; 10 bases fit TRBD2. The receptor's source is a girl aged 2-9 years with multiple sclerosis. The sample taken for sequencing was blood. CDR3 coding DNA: TGTGCCAGCAGCTTTTCTAGCGGGGGCCCTTATTCGCAAGAGCAGTACTTC. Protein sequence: CASSFSSGGPYSQEQYF.